A selection of T cell receptor beta chains follows, all from one sample in a study of blood T cell repertoires in COVID-19. Produced via immunoSEQ multiplex PCR; TCRdb's table is partial and in-frame only. The data hold some 290,000 clones, with more than 90% observed a single time. Material for sequencing was PBMCs or T cells enriched from blood (not recorded which). All receptors derive from a woman aged 25 to 39 who had been exposed to COVID-19. Each CDR3 is given with its conserved first and last residue. The D gene is left open where the match is weak. Clone size appears in some rows only: once, few, many, or a class for an expanded clone.

CDR3aa	CDR3nt	v_gene	abundance	j_gene	d_gene
CASSQGVGTNYGYTF	TGTGCCAGCAGCCAAGGGGTCGGGACTAACTATGGCTACACCTTC	TRBV3-1/TRBV3-2	NA	TRBJ1-2	NA
CASSQGGGPSTDTQYF	TGTGCCAGCAGCCAGGGGGGGGGCCCGAGCACAGATACGCAGTATTTT	TRBV4-2	NA	TRBJ2-3	NA
CASSYAAQGTNYGYTF	TGTGCCAGCAGTTACGCGGCCCAGGGGACTAACTATGGCTACACCTTC	TRBV6-5	NA	TRBJ1-2	NA
CATSTNQGLGTEAFF	TGTGCCACCAGCACTAACCAGGGGTTAGGCACTGAAGCTTTCTTT	TRBV15	NA	TRBJ1-1	NA
CASSRTGRNTEAFF	TGTGCCAGCAGCCGTACAGGGAGGAACACTGAAGCTTTCTTT	TRBV7-8	NA	TRBJ1-1	NA
CASRQGSTDTQYF	TGTGCCAGTAGGCAGGGAAGCACAGATACGCAGTATTTT	TRBV19	NA	TRBJ2-3	NA
CASSAQQGGGETQYF	TGTGCCAGCAGCGCACAACAGGGGGGGGGAGAGACCCAGTACTTC	TRBV7-8	NA	TRBJ2-5	NA
CASSEAQGYQETQYF	TGTGCCAGCAGTGAAGCCCAGGGTTATCAAGAGACCCAGTACTTC	TRBV2	NA	TRBJ2-5	NA
CASSSSGEASRGYTF	TGTGCCAGCAGCTCCTCAGGGGAAGCCTCCAGGGGCTACACCTTC	TRBV4-2	NA	TRBJ1-2	NA
CASSLEVRGYGYTF	TGCGCCAGCAGCTTGGAGGTTCGGGGCTATGGCTACACCTTC	TRBV5-1	once	TRBJ1-2	NA
CASSHLGPGIQSYGYTF	TGTGCCAGCAGCCATCTCGGGCCCGGGATACAGAGCTATGGCTACACCTTC	TRBV16	NA	TRBJ1-2	NA
CASSLSRVTNGYTF	TGTGCCAGCAGTTTATCGAGGGTCACTAATGGCTACACCTTC	TRBV27	NA	TRBJ1-2	NA
CASSFQQGYEQYF	TGTGCCAGCAGCTTCCAACAGGGCTACGAGCAGTACTTC	TRBV7-2	NA	TRBJ2-7	NA
CASSQDALAGVRDTQYF	TGTGCCAGCAGCCAAGATGCGCTAGCGGGGGTGCGGGATACGCAGTATTTT	TRBV4-2	NA	TRBJ2-3	TRBD2
CASSRGAGNTIYF	TGTGCCAGCAGCAGGGGTGCTGGAAACACCATATATTTT	TRBV3-1/TRBV3-2	NA	TRBJ1-3	NA
CASSQDRASGYTF	TGTGCCAGCAGCCAAGACAGGGCGTCTGGCTACACCTTC	TRBV4-2	NA	TRBJ1-2	NA
CASSLGAGTGELFF	TGTGCCAGCAGTTTGGGGGCTGGCACCGGGGAGCTGTTTTTT	TRBV7-2	NA	TRBJ2-2	NA
CASSLILDTEAFF	TGTGCCAGCAGTTTAATTCTAGACACTGAAGCTTTCTTT	TRBV12-3/TRBV12-4	NA	TRBJ1-1	NA
CASRDRGYTEAFF	TGTGCCAGCAGGGACAGGGGCTATACTGAAGCTTTCTTT	TRBV6-5	NA	TRBJ1-1	TRBD1
CASSRDRGRNEKLFF	TGCGCCAGCAGCCGCGACAGGGGGCGTAATGAAAAACTGTTTTTT	TRBV5-1	NA	TRBJ1-4	TRBD1
CASLAGGTDTQYF	TGTGCCAGCTTGGCGGGGGGCACAGATACGCAGTATTTT	TRBV6-5	NA	TRBJ2-3	TRBD2
CASAWDRGTEAFF	TGCGCCAGCGCATGGGACAGGGGAACTGAAGCTTTCTTT	TRBV10-2	NA	TRBJ1-1	TRBD1
CASSTRQGVTGELFF	TGTGCCAGCAGCACACGACAGGGGGTCACCGGGGAGCTGTTTTTT	TRBV7-6	NA	TRBJ2-2	TRBD1
CASSQESLGRGHYNEQFF	TGTGCCAGCAGCCAAGAGTCCCTGGGGCGGGGCCACTACAATGAGCAGTTCTTC	TRBV3-1/TRBV3-2	NA	TRBJ2-1	NA
CASSKPPAGLSYNEQFF	TGTGCCAGCAGCAAACCCCCAGCAGGCCTCTCCTACAATGAGCAGTTCTTC	TRBV21-1	once	TRBJ2-1	NA
CASSPPRLATYNEQFF	TGTGCCAGCAGCCCCCCGCGACTAGCGACCTACAATGAGCAGTTCTTC	TRBV7-8	once	TRBJ2-1	TRBD2
CASSQDGGSYGYTF	TGCGCCAGCAGCCAAGATGGGGGGAGCTATGGCTACACCTTC	TRBV4-3	NA	TRBJ1-2	NA
CASSQDPGTGYNSPLHF	TGTGCCAGCAGCCAAGATCCCGGGACAGGTTATAATTCACCCCTCCACTTT	TRBV4-2	NA	TRBJ1-6	TRBD1
CASSVSGSTQYF	TGTGCCAGCAGCGTCTCCGGGAGTACGCAGTATTTT	TRBV5-8	few	TRBJ2-3	NA
CSVDPHITTGYEQFF	TGCAGCGTTGACCCCCATATAACTACTGGCTATGAGCAGTTCTTC	TRBV29-1	NA	TRBJ2-1	NA